Described below is a single T cell receptor (beta chain) sequence and its context. Antigen: not known. Included in the TCR beta cDNA libraries were unique molecular identifiers. Once roughly 0.85 to 11 million T cells were used, roughly 490,000 cDNA molecules resulted. TCRdb redid the calling of the PCR reads with MiXCR, one entry per CDR3 protein. Among about 540,000 distinct CDR3 sequences listed, around a third were seen once. CDR1 is SGHTS, CDR2 YDEGEE, per germline. This CDR3 region has 15 residues. V was pared by 1 base and J by 0 bases, with 4 bases of the junction left unmatched. This entry comes from a study of post-analysis software for immune sequencing data. Looking at the study overall: Relapsing-remitting, secondary progressive and progressive-relapsing multiple sclerosis courses were included.

Study-wide points: Versus controls, multiple sclerosis patients showed significantly lower diversity (normalized Chao1). The authors found that F measure strongly co-clustered same-batch samples. Four to six TRBV segments were significantly more frequent in patients than in controls. TRBV5-6, TRBV5-1 and TRBV20-1 were among these segments.

The chain combines TRBV5-8 with TRBJ2-7; TRBD1 matches 7 bases. This clonotype was obtained from a girl under 18 with multiple sclerosis. The source material was blood. The CDR3 loop is CASSLSAGGSYEQYF. The CDR3 DNA is TGTGCCAGCAGCTTGTCGGCAGGGGGCTCCTACGAGCAGTACTTC.